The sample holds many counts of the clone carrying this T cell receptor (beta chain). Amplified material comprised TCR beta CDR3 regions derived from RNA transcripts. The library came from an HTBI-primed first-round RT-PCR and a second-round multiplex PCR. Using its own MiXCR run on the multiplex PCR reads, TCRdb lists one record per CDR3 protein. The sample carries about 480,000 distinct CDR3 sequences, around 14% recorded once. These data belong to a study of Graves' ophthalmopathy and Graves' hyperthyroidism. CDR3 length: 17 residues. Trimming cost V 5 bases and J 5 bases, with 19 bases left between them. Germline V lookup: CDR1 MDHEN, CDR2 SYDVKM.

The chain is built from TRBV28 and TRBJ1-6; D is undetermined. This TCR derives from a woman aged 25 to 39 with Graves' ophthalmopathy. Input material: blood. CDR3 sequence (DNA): TGTGCCAGCAGTAGACCCTCCAGCCTCGGGGATAATTCACCCCTCCACTTT. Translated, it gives CASSRPSSLGDNSPLHF.